This T cell receptor (beta chain) was recorded in a study of low-dose radiotherapy and immunotherapy resistance in tumors. Both TCRalpha and TCRbeta chains were reverse transcribed with V-gene-specific primers. TCR amplification involved 20 PCR cycles with a constant-region primer and V-primer adapter. TCRdb analysed the reads with MiXCR anew, one entry per CDR3 protein. The sample shows tens of thousands of distinct CDR3 sequences, approximately 22% of them seen only once. Germline values: CDR1 SNHLY, CDR2 FYNNEI. This CDR3 has 14 residues. Trimming shortened V by 7 bases and J by 6 bases, and 16 bases separated the two germline ends. As for time point: after trial treatment. Treatment in this sample: LDRT plus nivolumab, ipilimumab, low-dose cyclophosphamide and aspirin (RACIN trial). This clonotype was picked up many times.

Specimen: PBMCs, collected after low-dose radiotherapy plus immunotherapy. The clonotype was recovered from a female donor with ovarian cancer. The chain links TRBV2 to TRBJ1-5, with a possible D match to TRBD1 (6 bases). Here the CDR3 DNA reads TGTGCCAGCACGGGGGCCCAACGCGGTCAGCCCCAGCATTTT. Translating it yields CASTGAQRGQPQHF.